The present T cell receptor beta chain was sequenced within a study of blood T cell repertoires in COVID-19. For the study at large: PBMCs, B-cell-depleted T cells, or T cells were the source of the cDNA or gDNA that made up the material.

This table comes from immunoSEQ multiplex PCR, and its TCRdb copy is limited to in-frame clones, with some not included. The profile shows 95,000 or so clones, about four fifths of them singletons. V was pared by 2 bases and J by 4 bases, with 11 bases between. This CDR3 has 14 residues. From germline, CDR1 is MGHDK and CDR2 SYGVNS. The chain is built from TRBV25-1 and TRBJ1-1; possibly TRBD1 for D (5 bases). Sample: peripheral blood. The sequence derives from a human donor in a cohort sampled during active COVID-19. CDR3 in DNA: TGTGCCAGCAGTGAAATCGGGGGGATCACTGAAGCTTTCTTT. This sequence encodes CASSEIGGITEAFF.